The 19 T cell receptor beta chains in this list originate from one sample, sequenced in a study of regulatory T cells in long-lasting Graves disease. Sample time point: persistent/refractory GD, antithyroid drugs over 5 years with positive TRAb. Extracted PBMC RNA gave rise to the TCR library. Through Arm-PCR of CDR3 regions and iRepertoire HTBI primers, TCR beta libraries were built. TCRdb recomputed calls from the multiplex PCR reads with MiXCR, one row per CDR3 protein. The sample contains roughly 490,000 distinct CDR3 sequences, 22% of which appear only once. This material consisted of peripheral blood mononuclear cells (PBMCs), taken when the disease was refractory, from a patient treated with antithyroid drugs. These receptors were taken from a female donor with Graves disease.

This clonotype has only a few counts. This chain links TRBV19 with TRBJ1-2; D remains ambiguous. The CDR3 contains 13 residues. In germline, CDR1 is LNHDA, CDR2 SQIVND (reference sequence). Trimming cost V 4 bases and J 5 bases, with 11 bases left between them. CDR3 amino acids: CASSTAFGYGYTF. DNA of the CDR3: TGTGCCAGTAGTACGGCCTTTGGGTATGGCTACACCTTC.

This clonotype was recorded many times. This chain joins TRBV7-2 and TRBJ2-7; D unclear. This CDR3 has 13 amino acids. Per germline, CDR1 SGHTA and CDR2 FQGNSA. V was pared by 5 bases and J by 6 bases, with 14 bases between. The chain's CDR3 is CASSPVVNREQYF. Written as DNA, the CDR3 is TGTGCCAGCAGCCCAGTTGTCAACCGCGAGCAGTACTTC.

This clonotype was seen many times. V usage is TRBV10-3 and J usage is TRBJ1-1; 8 bases align to TRBD1. Germline assignment: CDR1 ENHRY and CDR2 SYGVKD. V lost 6 bases and J lost 3; bases outside the gene matches: 6. This CDR3 has 14 amino acids. CDR3 region: CAISGQGGDTEAFF. The CDR3 nucleotides read TGTGCCATCAGCGGACAGGGCGGGGACACTGAAGCTTTCTTT.

This clonotype was counted a few times. The chain couples TRBV9 to TRBJ1-1, with D perhaps TRBD1 (6 bases). The CDR3 has 16 residues. Looked up from germline, CDR1 is SGDLS and CDR2 is YYNGEE. Trimming stripped 5 bases from V and 1 base from J, with 18 bases between. CDR3 in DNA: TGTGCCAGCAGGAAAGGGGGGGGTCAGGGGAACACTGAAGCTTTCTTT. Residues: CASRKGGGQGNTEAFF.

This rearrangement joins TRBV15 to TRBJ2-2, with D maybe TRBD1 (5 bases). Trimming left V 1 base short and J 1 base short, with 7 bases between. This CDR3 contains 15 residues. Germline V lookup: CDR1 LNHNV, CDR2 YYDKDF (reference sequence). CDR3 sequence: CATSRAQGNTGELFF. The DNA of the CDR3 is TGTGCCACCAGCAGAGCGCAGGGGAACACCGGGGAGCTGTTTTTT.

This clonotype was recorded at least ten times. The chain employs TRBV2 and TRBJ2-7; the match to TRBD1 covers 8 bases. V dropped 3 bases and J dropped 0; count of bases not matched to a gene: 4. CDR1 and CDR2 from the germline V gene are SNHLY and FYNNEI. This CDR3 spans 15 amino acids. The CDR3 DNA sequence: TGTGCCAGCAGTGATCACGGGACAGGCTCCTACGAGCAGTACTTC. It translates to CASSDHGTGSYEQYF.

This clonotype was detected a few times. The V gene is TRBV3-1, the J gene TRBJ2-5; D is perhaps TRBD2 (6 bases). CDR1 and CDR2 from the germline V gene are LGHDT and YNNKEL (reference sequence). The CDR3 has 15 amino acids. Trimming stripped 3 bases from V and 5 bases from J, with 16 bases between. CDR3 coding DNA: TGTGCCAGCAGCCATCTAGGGACTCGCGGGGAGACCCAGTACTTC. It codes for CASSHLGTRGETQYF.

This clonotype has ten or more counts. CDR3 DNA: TGTGCCAGCTCTAGGGGGGCAGGGGTAAACATTCAGTACTTC. This encodes CASSRGAGVNIQYF. This chain links TRBV7-2 with TRBJ2-4, with D tentatively TRBD1 or TRBD2 (6 bases each). Germline V gene lookup returns CDR1 SGHTA and CDR2 FQGNSA. The V gene lost 8 bases and the J gene lost 6 bases, with 17 bases spanning the gap. This CDR3 comprises 14 residues.

This clonotype has only a few counts. This rearrangement joins TRBV19 to TRBJ1-5; TRBD1 agrees at 7 bases. The CDR3 totals 15 residues. The germline V gene encodes CDR1 LNHDA and CDR2 SQIVND (reference sequence). V shed 3 bases and J 3 bases; nucleotides not matched to a gene: 5. CDR3 nucleotide sequence: TGTGCCAGTAGTATTGGGACAGCTTACAATCAGCCCCAGCATTTT. Translated: CASSIGTAYNQPQHF.

In this sample, this clonotype turned up many times. The CDR3: CASSYSSPGESYEQYF. CDR3 DNA: TGTGCCAGCAGTTACTCGAGCCCAGGGGAAAGTTACGAGCAGTACTTC. This chain joins TRBV6-2 or TRBV6-3 and TRBJ2-7; a possible D gene is TRBD1 (6 bases). Looked up from germline, CDR1 is MNHEY and CDR2 is SVGEGT. This CDR3 is built from 16 residues. The V end lost 0 bases, the J end lost 4 bases, and 16 bases lay between the germline ends.

This clonotype was seen many times. One end of the junction does not line up with germline, which may come from a read error. The chain combines TRBV11-2 with TRBJ1-2; a possible D gene is TRBD1 (5 bases). Germline values: CDR1 SGHAT, CDR2 FQNNGV. This CDR3 region has 12 residues. In nucleotides, the CDR3 is TGTGCCAGCAGCTTACAAGGGGTGCCCCCCATCTTC. Translating gives CASSLQGVPPIF. The variable domain in full, completed from reference TRBV11-2 and TRBJ1-2, reads EAGVAQSPRYKIIEKRQSVAFWCNPISGHATLYWYQQILGQGPKLLIQFQNNGVVDDSQLPKDRFSAERLKGVDSTLKIQPAKLEDSAVYLCASSLQGVPPIFGSGTRLTVV.

This clonotype was found many times. This chain joins TRBV6-1 and TRBJ2-7; 7 bases align to TRBD1. J was trimmed by 3 bases and V by 6 bases; bases with no gene match: 8. The germline CDR1 and CDR2 sequences are MNHNS and SASEGT. The CDR3 consists of 14 residues. The CDR3 spells CASRPRDRYYEQYF. The CDR3 DNA sequence: TGTGCCAGCAGACCCCGGGACAGATACTACGAGCAGTACTTC.

The chain joins TRBV19 to TRBJ1-5, with 8 bases fitting TRBD1. V was pared by 4 bases and J by 1 base, with 6 bases of the junction left unmatched. This CDR3 is built from 16 residues. Germline V CDR1 and CDR2: LNHDA, SQIVND (reference sequence). CDR3 region: CASSNPGGKSNQPQHF. The CDR3 DNA follows: TGTGCCAGTAGTAATCCAGGGGGCAAGAGCAATCAGCCCCAGCATTTT.

Worth noting for this clonotype: This sequence may be a read error, since a much larger clone differs from it by one base. The chain couples TRBV24-1 to TRBJ2-2, with D possibly TRBD2 on 5 matching bases. The length of the CDR3 is 17 residues. In germline, CDR1 is KGHDR, CDR2 SFDVKD. The CDR3 region has the DNA TGTGCCACCAGTGACCCCAAGACACCTCCGAACACCGGGGAGCCGTTTTTT. Encoded protein: CATSDPKTPPNTGEPFF.

The J gene is TRBJ1-2, the V gene TRBV12-3 or TRBV12-4; 9 bases match TRBD1. The CDR3 is 14 amino acids. The J segment lost 14 bases and the V segment lost 5 bases, leaving 15 bases of the junction unmatched. The CDR3: CASSRDRAGGWGTF. In DNA, the CDR3 is TGTGCCAGCAGTCGGGACAGGGCTGGAGGGTGGGGGACCTTC.

CDR3 sequence: CASSLKRRGGATSTDTQYF. DNA for the CDR3: TGTGCCAGCAGCCTCAAAAGGAGGGGAGGGGCCACGTCCACAGATACGCAGTATTTT. The chain couples TRBV2 to TRBJ2-3, with 7 bases matching TRBD2. Germline loops: CDR1 SNHLY, CDR2 FYNNEI. There are 19 residues in the CDR3. The V gene end was trimmed by 6 bases and the J gene end by 2 bases; junction bases not matched to a gene: 20.

Many counts were recorded for this clonotype. The V gene is TRBV14, the J gene TRBJ1-4; D remains unclear. Trimming removed 2 bases from V and 7 bases from J, with 11 bases in between. Germline-derived CDR1 and CDR2 are SGHDN and FVKESK. The CDR3 runs to 14 residues. In DNA form, the CDR3 reads TGTGCCAGCAGCCAAATGGCGGGAATTGAAAAACTGTTTTTT. The encoded protein is CASSQMAGIEKLFF.

This clonotype was counted only a few times. The chain employs TRBV20-1 and TRBJ1-6, with 9 nucleotides matching TRBD1. V lost 7 bases and J lost 10; bases outside the gene matches: 11. This CDR3 spans 14 amino acids. The germline gives CDR1 DFQATT, CDR2 SNEGSKA (reference sequence). The CDR3 reads CSVPTTGGESPLHF. The CDR3 coding sequence is TGCAGTGTTCCCACGACAGGGGGGGAATCACCCCTCCACTTT.

Comments on this clonotype: A much bigger clone sits one base away, suggesting this may be a read error. This chain links TRBV7-2 with TRBJ2-7, with D possibly TRBD2 on 6 matching bases. The germline V gene has CDR1 SGHTA and CDR2 FQGNSA. CDR3 size: 17 residues. CDR3 nucleotides: TGTGCCAGCAGCCAACGTCGGGACCAGACTAGAGGCTACGAGCGGTACTTC. Translating gives CASSQRRDQTRGYERYF.